These T cell receptor delta chains were read from a single sample in a study of gamma-delta chains in newborns, infants, children. TCRdb re-called clones from the reads via CATT. The sample includes around 4,800 delta-chain clones, roughly 39% seen only once; the top ten take more than 12%. What was sequenced was blood. The source of these receptors is a child who received the measles vaccine. Both conserved end residues are part of each CDR3. The D gene is left open where the match is weak. For some rows the clone size is stated as once, few or many, or as a class when expanded; others skip it.

j_call v_call clone_size d_call cdr3_aa cdr3_nt
TRDJ2 TRDV1 - TRDD3 CALGEQVPGIGWGIQALTAQLFF TGTGCTCTTGGGGAACAGGTTCCCGGCATCGGCTGGGGGATACAAGCCTTGACGGCACAACTCTTCTTT
TRDJ3 TRDV2 few - CACDTVSGHSWDTRQMFF TGTGCCTGTGACACCGTATCTGGACACTCCTGGGACACCCGACAGATGTTTTTC
TRDJ1 TRDV1 - TRDD3 CALGKLPFLQDWGIKGGGTDKLIF TGTGCTCTTGGAAAACTTCCTTTCCTACAAGACTGGGGGATAAAGGGTGGCGGCACCGATAAACTCATCTTT
TRDJ4 TRDV1 - TRDD2 CALGELSYPARPLIF TGTGCTCTTGGGGAACTTTCCTACCCGGCCAGACCCCTGATCTTT
TRDJ1 TRDV3 - TRDD3 CALTFPSFYWGYDKLIF TGTGCCTTGACCTTTCCATCCTTTTACTGGGGATACGATAAACTCATCTTT
TRDJ2 TRDV1 few TRDD3 CALGELTATFLLPLLGDSVDLSFDTWTAQLFF TGTGCTCTTGGGGAACTTACGGCTACCTTTCTTCTTCCCTTACTGGGGGATAGTGTCGACCTGTCATTTGACACCTGGACAGCACAACTCTTCTTT
TRDJ1 TRDV3 few TRDD3 CAFRGLIPPNLLYWGIGYTDKLIF TGTGCCTTTAGGGGGCTCATTCCCCCCAACTTGCTTTACTGGGGGATAGGGTACACCGATAAACTCATCTTT
TRDJ1 TRDV1 few TRDD3 CALGVSLLPYWGIRGTDKLIF TGTGCTCTTGGGGTCAGCCTTCTTCCGTACTGGGGGATACGGGGCACCGATAAACTCATCTTT
TRDJ1 TRDV1 few - CALGELGSSAVHKLIF TGTGCTCTTGGGGAACTGGGTTCCTCCGCCGTCCATAAACTCATCTTT
TRDJ1 TRDV3 few TRDD3 CAFGSTGEYTDKLIF TGTGCCTTTGGCTCCACTGGGGAGTACACCGATAAACTCATCTTT
TRDJ1 TRAV29/DV5 once TRDD3 CAATPSLYWGTPRRKYTDKLIF TGTGCAGCAACACCCTCCTTGTACTGGGGGACCCCTCGCCGGAAGTACACCGATAAACTCATCTTT
TRDJ1 TRDV3 - TRDD3 CASGWVYWGNTDKLIF TGTGCCTCCGGATGGGTGTACTGGGGGAACACCGATAAACTCATCTTT
TRDJ1 TRDV1 - - CALGGRFGLGWTDKLIF TGTGCTCTTGGGGGCCGTTTCGGCCTGGGGTGGACCGATAAACTCATCTTT
TRDJ2 TRDV1 - TRDD3 CALGELKRANWGIRGPLTAQLFF TGTGCTCTTGGGGAACTAAAGAGGGCAAACTGGGGGATACGCGGTCCATTGACAGCCCAACTCTTCTTT
TRDJ1 TRDV1 - - CALGELLLRYTDKLIF TGTGCTCTTGGGGAACTTCTACTCCGGTACACCGATAAACTCATCTTT
TRDJ1 TRDV1 - TRDD3 CALGVLVRTGGYNTDKLIF TGTGCTCTTGGGGTTCTCGTCCGTACTGGGGGATACAACACCGATAAACTCATCTTT
TRDJ3 TRDV1 - TRDD3 CALGVISYSEYWGMHTRSWDTRQMFF TGTGCTCTTGGGGTAATTTCCTACTCTGAGTACTGGGGGATGCATACACGCTCCTGGGACACCCGACAGATGTTTTTC
TRDJ1 TRDV1 few - CALGEAYQFGEYTDKLIF TGTGCTCTTGGGGAAGCCTACCAGTTCGGGGAATACACCGATAAACTCATCTTT
TRDJ1 TRDV1 - TRDD3 CALGDFSRDWGIRISYTDKLIF TGTGCTCTTGGGGATTTTTCTCGGGACTGGGGGATACGGATCAGTTACACCGATAAACTCATCTTT
TRDJ3 TRDV2 - TRDD3 CACDSMLGDSSWDTRQMFF TGTGCCTGTGACTCTATGCTGGGGGATAGCTCCTGGGACACCCGACAGATGTTTTTC
TRDJ1 TRDV1 - - CALGELIPTLGYGPYGTDKLIF TGTGCTCTTGGGGAACTAATCCCTACGCTGGGATATGGACCATATGGCACCGATAAACTCATCTTT
TRDJ1 TRDV1 few - CALGELELPFCGFVSGYTDKLIF TGTGCTCTTGGGGAACTAGAGCTTCCTTTTTGCGGGTTCGTCTCCGGGTACACCGATAAACTCATCTTT
TRDJ1 TRDV1 - TRDD3 CALGEKGTVLGYWGISFADKLIF TGTGCTCTTGGGGAAAAGGGTACGGTCCTAGGGTACTGGGGGATAAGTTTTGCCGATAAACTCATCTTT
TRDJ1 TRDV1 - TRDD2 CALGLHPSYTDKLIF TGTGCTCTTGGGCTTCATCCTTCCTACACCGATAAACTCATCTTT
TRDJ1 TRAV29/DV5 - TRDD3 CAARGSCTGGYSGSQNTDKLIF TGTGCAGCAAGGGGGTCGTGTACTGGGGGATACAGTGGGAGTCAAAACACCGATAAACTCATCTTT
TRDJ1 TRDV1 few - CALGELHVPSYEGWGIQHTDKLIF TGTGCTCTTGGGGAACTCCACGTCCCTTCCTACGAGGGTTGGGGGATCCAACACACCGATAAACTCATCTTT
TRDJ1 TRDV3 - - CASSGNPTAAGGPTYTDKLIF TGTGCCTCTAGCGGTAATCCTACGGCGGCTGGGGGTCCCACATACACCGATAAACTCATCTTT
TRDJ1 TRDV3 - TRDD3 CAFPITSLKGDTAGYTDKPIF TGTGCCTTCCCTATAACTTCCTTAAAGGGGGATACGGCAGGGTACACCGATAAACCCATCTTT
TRDJ1 TRDV2 - - CACDTPTTDKLIF TGTGCCTGCGACACCCCGACCACCGATAAACTCATCTTT
TRDJ1 TRAV29/DV5 few TRDD3 CAAISAPTIFYWGFYTDKLIF TGTGCAGCAATAAGTGCCCCTACAATCTTTTACTGGGGGTTCTACACCGATAAACTCATCTTT
TRDJ1 TRDV3 - - CALGPELGRGTQVPYTDKLIF TGTGCCCTAGGGCCCGAGTTAGGTCGTGGGACCCAGGTCCCGTACACCGATAAACTCATCTTT
TRDJ1 TRDV1 - TRDD3 CALGEPKDLLYWGPPGYTDKLIF TGTGCTCTTGGGGAACCGAAGGACCTCTTGTACTGGGGACCACCTGGATACACCGATAAACTCATCTTT
TRDJ1 TRDV1 - - CALGALFRGNQYTDKLIF TGTGCTCTTGGGGCCCTTTTCCGGGGGAACCAGTACACCGATAAACTCATCTTT
TRDJ1 TRDV1 - TRDD3 CALGELMTYEGLLGDYFMYTDKLIF TGTGCTCTTGGGGAACTAATGACCTACGAAGGCCTACTGGGGGATTACTTTATGTACACCGATAAACTCATCTTT
TRDJ1 TRDV1 - - CALGELPLAFPSLYWATDKLIF TGTGCTCTTGGGGAACTTCCCTTGGCCTTCCCCAGCTTGTACTGGGCGACCGATAAACTCATCTTT
TRDJ1 TRDV1 medium-sized - CALGDGLPRGHTDKLIF TGTGCTCTTGGGGACGGTCTTCCTCGGGGACACACCGATAAACTCATCTTT